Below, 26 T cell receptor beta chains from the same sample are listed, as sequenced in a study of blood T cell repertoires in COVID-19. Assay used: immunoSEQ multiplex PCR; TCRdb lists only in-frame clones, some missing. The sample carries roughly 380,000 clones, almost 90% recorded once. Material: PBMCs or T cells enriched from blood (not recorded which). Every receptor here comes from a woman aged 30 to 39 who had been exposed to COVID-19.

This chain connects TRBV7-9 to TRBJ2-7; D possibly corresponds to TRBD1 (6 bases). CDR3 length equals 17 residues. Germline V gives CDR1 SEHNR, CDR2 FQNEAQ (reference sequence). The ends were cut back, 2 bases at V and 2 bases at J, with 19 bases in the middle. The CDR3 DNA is TGTGCCAGCAGCTTACTCGCCCCGCCAGGGGCCCCCTACGAGCAGTACTTC. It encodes CASSLLAPPGAPYEQYF.

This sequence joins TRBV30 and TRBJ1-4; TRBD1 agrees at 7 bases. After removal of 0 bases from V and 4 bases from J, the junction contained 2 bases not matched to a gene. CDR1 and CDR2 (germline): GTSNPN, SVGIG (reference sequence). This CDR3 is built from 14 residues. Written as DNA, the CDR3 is TGTGCCTGGAGTGTGGGACAGATTAATGAAAAACTGTTTTTT. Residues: CAWSVGQINEKLFF.

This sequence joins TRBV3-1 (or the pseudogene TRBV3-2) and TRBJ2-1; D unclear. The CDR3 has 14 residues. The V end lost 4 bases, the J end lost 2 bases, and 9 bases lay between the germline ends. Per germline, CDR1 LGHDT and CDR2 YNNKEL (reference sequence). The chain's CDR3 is CASSPVTAYNEQFF. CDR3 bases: TGTGCCAGCAGCCCAGTTACCGCCTACAATGAGCAGTTCTTC.

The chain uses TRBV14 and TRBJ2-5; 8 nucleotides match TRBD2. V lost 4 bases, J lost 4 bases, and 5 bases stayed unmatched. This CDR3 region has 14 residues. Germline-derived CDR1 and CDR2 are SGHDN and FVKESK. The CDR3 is CASSPRLAPETQYF. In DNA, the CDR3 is TGTGCCAGCAGCCCCCGACTAGCGCCAGAGACCCAGTACTTC.

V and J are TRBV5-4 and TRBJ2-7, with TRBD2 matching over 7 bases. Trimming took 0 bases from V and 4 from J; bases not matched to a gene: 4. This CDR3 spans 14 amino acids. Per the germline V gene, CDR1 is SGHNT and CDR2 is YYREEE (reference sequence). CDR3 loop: CASSLEWGGYEQYF. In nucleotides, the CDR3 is TGTGCCAGCAGCTTGGAATGGGGAGGGTACGAGCAGTACTTC.

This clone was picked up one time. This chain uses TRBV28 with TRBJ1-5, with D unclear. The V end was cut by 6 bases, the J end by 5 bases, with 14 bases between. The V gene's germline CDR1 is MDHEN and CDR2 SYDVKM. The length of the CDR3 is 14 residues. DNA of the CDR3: TGTGCCAGCAGGCTGTCGAGAGAGTATCAGCCCCAGCATTTT. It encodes CASRLSREYQPQHF.

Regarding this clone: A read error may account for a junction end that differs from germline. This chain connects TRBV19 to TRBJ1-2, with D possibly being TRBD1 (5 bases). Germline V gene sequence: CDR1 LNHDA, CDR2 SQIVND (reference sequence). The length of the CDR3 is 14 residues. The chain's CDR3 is CASSLEDTLAGYTF. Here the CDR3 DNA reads TGTGCCAGTAGTCTAGAGGACACCCTTGCTGGCTACACCTTC.

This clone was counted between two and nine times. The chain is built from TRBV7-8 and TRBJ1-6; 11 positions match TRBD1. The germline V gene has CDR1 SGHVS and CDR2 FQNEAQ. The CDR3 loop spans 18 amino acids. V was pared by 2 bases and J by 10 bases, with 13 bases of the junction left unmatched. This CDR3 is CASSLRRTGGAKRSPLHF. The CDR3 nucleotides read TGTGCCAGCAGCTTACGGAGGACAGGGGGCGCGAAGAGGTCACCCCTCCACTTT.

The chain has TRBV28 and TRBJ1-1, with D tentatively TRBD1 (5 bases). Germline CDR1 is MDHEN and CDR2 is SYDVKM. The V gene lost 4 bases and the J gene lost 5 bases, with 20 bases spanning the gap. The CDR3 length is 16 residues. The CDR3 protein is CASSSGSARSDTEAFF. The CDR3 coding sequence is TGTGCCAGCAGTTCAGGGTCCGCGCGCTCTGATACTGAAGCTTTCTTT.

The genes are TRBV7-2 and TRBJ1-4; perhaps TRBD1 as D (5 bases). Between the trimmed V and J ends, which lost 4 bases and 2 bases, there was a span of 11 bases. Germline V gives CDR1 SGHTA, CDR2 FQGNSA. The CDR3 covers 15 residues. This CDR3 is CASSSQGTTNEKLFF. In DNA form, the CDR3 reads TGTGCCAGCAGCTCCCAGGGTACGACTAATGAAAAACTGTTTTTT.

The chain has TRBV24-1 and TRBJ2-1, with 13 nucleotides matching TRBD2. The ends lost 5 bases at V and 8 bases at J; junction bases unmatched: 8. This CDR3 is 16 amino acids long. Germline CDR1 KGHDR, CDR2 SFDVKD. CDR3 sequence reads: CATSAQTSGRVDEQFF. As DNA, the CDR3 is TGTGCCACCAGTGCCCAAACTAGCGGGAGGGTTGATGAGCAGTTCTTC.

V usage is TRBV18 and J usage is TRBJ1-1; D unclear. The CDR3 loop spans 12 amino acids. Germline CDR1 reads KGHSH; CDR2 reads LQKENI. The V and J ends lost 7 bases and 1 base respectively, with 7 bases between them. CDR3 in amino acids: CASYAQNTEAFF. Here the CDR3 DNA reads TGTGCCAGCTACGCGCAGAACACTGAAGCTTTCTTT.

The CDR3 DNA reads TGCGCCAGCAGCCAAGAGACAGGGGCCAGGGACGAGACCCAGTACTTC. Its protein is CASSQETGARDETQYF. This chain uses TRBV4-1 with TRBJ2-5; TRBD1 agrees at 8 bases. Germline CDR1 MGHRA, CDR2 YSYEKL. The ends lost 0 bases at V and 5 bases at J; junction bases unmatched: 8. The CDR3 has 16 residues.

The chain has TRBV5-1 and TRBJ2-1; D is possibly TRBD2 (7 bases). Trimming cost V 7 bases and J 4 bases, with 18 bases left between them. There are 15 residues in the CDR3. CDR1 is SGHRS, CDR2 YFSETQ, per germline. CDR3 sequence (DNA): TGCGCCAGCGGGGGGGCCGGCGGGACATACAATGAGCAGTTCTTC. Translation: CASGGAGGTYNEQFF.

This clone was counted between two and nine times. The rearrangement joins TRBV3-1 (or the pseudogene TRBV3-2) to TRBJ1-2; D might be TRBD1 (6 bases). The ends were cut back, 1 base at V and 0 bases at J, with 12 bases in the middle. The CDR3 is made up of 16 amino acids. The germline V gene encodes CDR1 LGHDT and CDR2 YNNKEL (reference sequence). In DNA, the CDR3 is TGTGCCAGCAGCCAAGCGACAGGACCCACTAACTATGGCTACACCTTC. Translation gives CASSQATGPTNYGYTF.

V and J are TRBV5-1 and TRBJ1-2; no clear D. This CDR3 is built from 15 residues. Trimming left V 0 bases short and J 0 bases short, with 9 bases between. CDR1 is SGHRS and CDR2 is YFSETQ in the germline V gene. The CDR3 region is CASSLDGQANYGYTF. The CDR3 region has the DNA TGCGCCAGCAGCTTGGATGGCCAGGCTAACTATGGCTACACCTTC.

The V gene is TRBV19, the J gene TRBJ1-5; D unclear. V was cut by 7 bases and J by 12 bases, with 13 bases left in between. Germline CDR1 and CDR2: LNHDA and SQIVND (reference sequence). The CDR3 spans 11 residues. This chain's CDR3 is CASTRGTYQHF. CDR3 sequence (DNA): TGTGCCAGTACCAGAGGTACCTACCAGCATTTT.

The DNA for the CDR3 is TGTGCCAGCAGCTCTGGACTAGCGGGAGGAGGGTACACAGATACGCAGTATTTT. Translating gives CASSSGLAGGGYTDTQYF. The chain joins TRBV5-8 to TRBJ2-3; 14 bases agree with TRBD2. Trimming took 3 bases from V and 2 from J; bases not matched to a gene: 8. The CDR3 has 18 amino acids. Germline V gene lookup returns CDR1 SGHTS and CDR2 YDEGEE.

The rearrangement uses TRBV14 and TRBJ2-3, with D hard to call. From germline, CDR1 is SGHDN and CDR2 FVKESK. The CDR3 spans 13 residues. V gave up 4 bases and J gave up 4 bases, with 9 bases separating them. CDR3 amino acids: CASSLSLADTQYF. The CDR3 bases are TGTGCCAGCAGCCTGAGTTTGGCAGATACGCAGTATTTT.

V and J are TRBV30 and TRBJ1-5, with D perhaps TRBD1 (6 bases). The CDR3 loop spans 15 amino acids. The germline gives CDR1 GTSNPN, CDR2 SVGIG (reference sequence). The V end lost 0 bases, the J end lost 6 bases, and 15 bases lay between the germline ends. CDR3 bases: TGTGCCTGGAGTGTAGGCCAGGGGATGGGTCAGCCCCAGCATTTT. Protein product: CAWSVGQGMGQPQHF.

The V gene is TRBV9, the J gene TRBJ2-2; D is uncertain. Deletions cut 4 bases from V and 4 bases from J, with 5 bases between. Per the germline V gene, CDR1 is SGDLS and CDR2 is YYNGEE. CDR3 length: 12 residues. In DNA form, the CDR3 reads TGTGCCAGCAGCCTCTCCACCGGGGAGCTGTTTTTT. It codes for CASSLSTGELFF.

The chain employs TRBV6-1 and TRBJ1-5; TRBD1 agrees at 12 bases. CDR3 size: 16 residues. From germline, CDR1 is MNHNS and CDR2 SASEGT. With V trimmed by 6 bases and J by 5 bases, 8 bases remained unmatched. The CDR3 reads CASREPGQGAHQPQHF. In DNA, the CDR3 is TGTGCCAGCAGGGAACCGGGACAGGGGGCCCATCAGCCCCAGCATTTT.

CDR3 coding DNA: TGTGCCAGTAGATTAGGGGAACTCAACACTGAAGCTTTCTTT. Translating gives CASRLGELNTEAFF. The rearrangement uses TRBV2 and TRBJ1-1; D may be TRBD1 (5 bases). This CDR3 is built from 14 residues. Looked up from germline, CDR1 is SNHLY and CDR2 is FYNNEI. V lost 9 bases and J 2 bases, leaving 16 bases between the germline ends.

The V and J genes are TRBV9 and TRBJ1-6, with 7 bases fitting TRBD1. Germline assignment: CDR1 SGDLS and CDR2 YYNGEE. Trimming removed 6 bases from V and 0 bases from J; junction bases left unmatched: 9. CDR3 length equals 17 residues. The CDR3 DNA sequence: TGTGCCAGCACCCTCGGACAGGCTAGCTCCTATAATTCACCCCTCCACTTT. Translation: CASTLGQASSYNSPLHF.

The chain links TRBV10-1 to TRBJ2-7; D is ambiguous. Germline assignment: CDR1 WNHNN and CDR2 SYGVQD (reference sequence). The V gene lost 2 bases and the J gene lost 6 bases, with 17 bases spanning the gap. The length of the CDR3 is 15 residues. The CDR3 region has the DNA TGCGCCAGCAGTGAGCCCCTATCCGAGCCCCCCGAGCAGTACTTC. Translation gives CASSEPLSEPPEQYF.

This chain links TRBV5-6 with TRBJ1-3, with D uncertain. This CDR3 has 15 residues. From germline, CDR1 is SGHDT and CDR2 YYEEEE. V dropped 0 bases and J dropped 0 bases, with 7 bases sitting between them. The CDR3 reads CASSLGGLSGNTIYF. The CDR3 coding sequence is TGTGCCAGCAGCTTGGGAGGGCTCTCTGGAAACACCATATATTTT.